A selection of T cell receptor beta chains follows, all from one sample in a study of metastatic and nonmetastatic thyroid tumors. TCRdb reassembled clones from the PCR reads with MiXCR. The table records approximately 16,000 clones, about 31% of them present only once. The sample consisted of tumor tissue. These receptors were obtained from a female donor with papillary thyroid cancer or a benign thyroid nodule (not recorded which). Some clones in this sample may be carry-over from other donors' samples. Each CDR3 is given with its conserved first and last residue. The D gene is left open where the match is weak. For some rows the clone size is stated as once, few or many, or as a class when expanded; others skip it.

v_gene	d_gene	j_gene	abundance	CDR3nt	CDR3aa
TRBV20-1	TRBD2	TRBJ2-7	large	TGCAGTGCTAGAGGCAGCGGGGGCCTAACCTACGAGCAGTACTTC	CSARGSGGLTYEQYF
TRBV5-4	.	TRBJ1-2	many	TGTGCCAGCAGCGCCGACCCTAACTATGGCTACACCTTC	CASSADPNYGYTF
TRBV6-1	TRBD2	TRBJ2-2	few	TGTGCCAGCAGACCGACTAGCGGGGGAAACACCGGGGAGCTGTTTTTT	CASRPTSGGNTGELFF
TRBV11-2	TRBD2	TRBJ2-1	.	TGTGCCAGCAGCTCCTCTAGCGGGAGTTACAATGAGCAGTTCTTC	CASSSSSGSYNEQFF
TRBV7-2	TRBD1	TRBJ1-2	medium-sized	TGTGCCAGCAGCTCCACAGGGGGTTGGGACTATGGCTACACCTTC	CASSSTGGWDYGYTF
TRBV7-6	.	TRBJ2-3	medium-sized	TGTGCCAGCAGCTTTTCCATGGCAGCGGGCACAGATACGCAGTATTTT	CASSFSMAAGTDTQYF
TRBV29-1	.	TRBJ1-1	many	TGCAGCGTTGAGGTAGGGGTGAACACTGAAGCTTTCTTT	CSVEVGVNTEAFF
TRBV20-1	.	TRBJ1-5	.	TGCAGTGCCCGCGGGGGTAGTCAGCCCCAGCATTTT	CSARGGSQPQHF
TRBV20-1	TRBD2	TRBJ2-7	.	TGCAGTGCTGACCGGGCTAGCGGAGTCTACGAGCAGTACTTC	CSADRASGVYEQYF
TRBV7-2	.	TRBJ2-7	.	TGTGCCAGCAGCTTAGAGGCAGGGGAGTTGGGGGAGCAGTACTTC	CASSLEAGELGEQYF
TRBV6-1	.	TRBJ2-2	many	TGTGCCAGCACCCAGACATTGAACACCGGGGAGCTGTTTTTT	CASTQTLNTGELFF
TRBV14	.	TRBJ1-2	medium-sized	TGTGCCAGCAGCCCCCCCCTGCGAGACAAGGCATATCGCTACACCTTC	CASSPPLRDKAYRYTF
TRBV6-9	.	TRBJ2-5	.	TGTGCCAGCAGTTATGGCACCAAGGGTGGCCAAGAGACCCAGTACTTC	CASSYGTKGGQETQYF
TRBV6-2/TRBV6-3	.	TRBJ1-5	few	TGTGCCAGCAGTTTTAGTCCCCCTAATCAGCCCCAGCATTTT	CASSFSPPNQPQHF
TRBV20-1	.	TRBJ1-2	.	TGCAGTGTTCTGATCCGACAGGTCTATGGCTACACCTTC	CSVLIRQVYGYTF
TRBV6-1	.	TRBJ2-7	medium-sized	TGTGCCAGCAGGCCCCCCCTCACCTACGAGCAGTACTTC	CASRPPLTYEQYF
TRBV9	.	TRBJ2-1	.	TGTGCCAGCAACGAACTTAGCCGAACATCCTACAATGAGCAGTTCTTC	CASNELSRTSYNEQFF
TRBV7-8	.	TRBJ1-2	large	TGTGCCAGCAGCTTAGCCCGCGAGGGCTATGGCTACACCTTC	CASSLAREGYGYTF
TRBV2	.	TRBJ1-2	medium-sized	TGTGCCAGCAGTGAAGCACCGAGGTACTATGGCTACACCTTC	CASSEAPRYYGYTF
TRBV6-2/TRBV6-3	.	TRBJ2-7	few	TGTGCCAGCAGTTACGGACAGATCTACGAGCAGTACTTC	CASSYGQIYEQYF
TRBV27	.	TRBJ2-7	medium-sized	TGTGCCAGCAGTTTAAAGCCCCCCCAGCGGAAAGGGCCCGAGCAGTACTTC	CASSLKPPQRKGPEQYF
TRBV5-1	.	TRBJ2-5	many	TGCGCCAGCAGCGAAAGGGAGGGGGACCCCAGGACCCAGTACTTC	CASSEREGDPRTQYF
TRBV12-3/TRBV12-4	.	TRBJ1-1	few	TGTGCCAGCAGTTCGGTCGGAAGGAACACTGAAGCTTTCTTT	CASSSVGRNTEAFF
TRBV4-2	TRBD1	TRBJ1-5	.	TGTGCCAGCAGCCAAGATCTCCAGGGGGCGAGACAGCCCCAGCATTTT	CASSQDLQGARQPQHF